This TCR beta chain was identified during a study of regulatory T cells in long-lasting Graves disease. This clonotype showed up many times. In building TCR beta libraries, iRepertoire HTBI primers were used together with Arm-PCR of CDR3 regions. TCRdb reprocessed the multiplex PCR reads via MiXCR and lists one record per CDR3 protein. The sample gives approximately 400,000 distinct CDR3 sequences, approximately 23% of which show up once; under 35% is in the top ten. Time point denoted: persistent/refractory GD, antithyroid drugs over 5 years with positive TRAb. Extracted RNA from PBMCs served as the source of the TCR library. The V end lost 6 bases, the J end lost 7 bases, and 16 bases lay between the germline ends. The length of the CDR3 is 14 residues.

The input for sequencing was peripheral blood mononuclear cells (PBMCs), taken when the disease was refractory, from a patient treated with antithyroid drugs. This sequence was found in a woman in her thirties or forties with Graves disease. The chain links TRBV12-3 or TRBV12-4 to TRBJ1-5; D is unresolved. For the CDR3, the DNA is TGTGCCAGCAGCGACTCTACCGGAGCACAGCCCCAGCATTTT. Amino acids: CASSDSTGAQPQHF.